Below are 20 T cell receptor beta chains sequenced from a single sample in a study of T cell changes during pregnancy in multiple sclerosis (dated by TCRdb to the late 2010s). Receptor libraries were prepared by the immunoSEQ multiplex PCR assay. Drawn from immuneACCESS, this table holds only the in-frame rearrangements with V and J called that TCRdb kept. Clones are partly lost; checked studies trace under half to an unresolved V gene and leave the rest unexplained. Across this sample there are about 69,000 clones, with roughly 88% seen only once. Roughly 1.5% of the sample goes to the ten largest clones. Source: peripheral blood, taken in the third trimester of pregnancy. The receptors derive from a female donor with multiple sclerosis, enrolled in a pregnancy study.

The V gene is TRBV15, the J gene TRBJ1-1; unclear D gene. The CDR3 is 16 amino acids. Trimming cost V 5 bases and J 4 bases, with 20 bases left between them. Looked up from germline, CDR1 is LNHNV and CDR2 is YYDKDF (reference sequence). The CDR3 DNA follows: TGTGCCACCAGCGAAGAGTGGCCGGGGTCCAGCACTGAAGCTTTCTTT. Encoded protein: CATSEEWPGSSTEAFF.

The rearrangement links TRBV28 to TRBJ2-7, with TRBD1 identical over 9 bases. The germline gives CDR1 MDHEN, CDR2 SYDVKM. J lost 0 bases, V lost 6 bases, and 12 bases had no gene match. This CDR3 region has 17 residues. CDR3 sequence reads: CASSPSGTGLDSYEQYF. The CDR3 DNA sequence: TGTGCCAGCAGCCCATCTGGGACAGGGTTGGACTCCTACGAGCAGTACTTC.

This chain's CDR3 is CASSGQGDRQETQYF. CDR3 sequence (DNA): TGTGCCAGCAGCGGACAGGGAGACAGGCAAGAGACCCAGTACTTC. The rearrangement links TRBV9 to TRBJ2-5, with 7 nucleotides matching TRBD1. The V gene's germline CDR1 is SGDLS and CDR2 YYNGEE. V shed 3 bases and J 2 bases; nucleotides not matched to a gene: 7. The CDR3 is 15 amino acids.

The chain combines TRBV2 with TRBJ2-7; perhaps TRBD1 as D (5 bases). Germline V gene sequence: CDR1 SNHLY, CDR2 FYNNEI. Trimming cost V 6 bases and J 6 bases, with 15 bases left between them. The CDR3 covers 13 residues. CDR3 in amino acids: CASRAQGWGEQYF. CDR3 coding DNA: TGTGCCAGCAGAGCCCAGGGTTGGGGCGAGCAGTACTTC.

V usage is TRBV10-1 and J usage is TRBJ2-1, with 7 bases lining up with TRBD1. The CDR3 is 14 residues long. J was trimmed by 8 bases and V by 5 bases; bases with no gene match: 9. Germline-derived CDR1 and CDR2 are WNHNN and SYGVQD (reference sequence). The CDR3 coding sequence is TGCGCCAGCAGTTCCGGGACAGCCCTTCATGAGCAGTTCTTC. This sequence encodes CASSSGTALHEQFF.

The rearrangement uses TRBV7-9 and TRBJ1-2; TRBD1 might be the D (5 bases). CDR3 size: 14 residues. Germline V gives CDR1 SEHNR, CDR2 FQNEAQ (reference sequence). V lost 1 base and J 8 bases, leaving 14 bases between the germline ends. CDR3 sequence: CASSLELLGAGYTF. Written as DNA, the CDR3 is TGTGCCAGCAGCTTAGAATTGTTAGGGGCGGGCTACACCTTC.

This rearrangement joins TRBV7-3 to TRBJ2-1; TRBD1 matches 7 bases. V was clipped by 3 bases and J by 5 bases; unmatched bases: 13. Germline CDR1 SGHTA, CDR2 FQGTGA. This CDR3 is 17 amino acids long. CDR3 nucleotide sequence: TGTGCCAGCAGCTTCTTAGGGGGCAAACAAGGGCACAATGAGCAGTTCTTC. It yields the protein CASSFLGGKQGHNEQFF.

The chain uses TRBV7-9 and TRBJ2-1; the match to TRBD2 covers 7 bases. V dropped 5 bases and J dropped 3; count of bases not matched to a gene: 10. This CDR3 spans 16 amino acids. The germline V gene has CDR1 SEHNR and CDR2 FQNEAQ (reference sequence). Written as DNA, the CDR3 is TGTGCCAGCAGCCCACAATCGGGACTAAACTACAATGAGCAGTTCTTC. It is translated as CASSPQSGLNYNEQFF.

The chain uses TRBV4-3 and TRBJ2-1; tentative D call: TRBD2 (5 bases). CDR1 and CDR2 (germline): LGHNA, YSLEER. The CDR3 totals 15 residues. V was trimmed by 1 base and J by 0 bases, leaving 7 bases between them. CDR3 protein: CASSQVSGSYNEQFF. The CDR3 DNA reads TGCGCCAGCAGCCAAGTGAGCGGCTCCTACAATGAGCAGTTCTTC.

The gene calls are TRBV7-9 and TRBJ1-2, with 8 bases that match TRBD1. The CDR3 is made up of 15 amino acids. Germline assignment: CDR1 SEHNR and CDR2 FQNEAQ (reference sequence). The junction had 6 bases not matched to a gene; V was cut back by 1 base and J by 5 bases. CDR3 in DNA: TGTGCCAGCAGCTTAGGGACAGGGTCGGCTTATGGCTACACCTTC. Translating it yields CASSLGTGSAYGYTF.

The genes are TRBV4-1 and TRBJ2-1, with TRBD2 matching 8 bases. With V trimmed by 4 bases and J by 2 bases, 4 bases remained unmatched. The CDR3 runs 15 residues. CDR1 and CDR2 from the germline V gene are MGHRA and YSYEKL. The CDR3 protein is CASSLIAGTYNEQFF. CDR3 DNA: TGCGCCAGCAGCCTGATAGCGGGGACCTACAATGAGCAGTTCTTC.

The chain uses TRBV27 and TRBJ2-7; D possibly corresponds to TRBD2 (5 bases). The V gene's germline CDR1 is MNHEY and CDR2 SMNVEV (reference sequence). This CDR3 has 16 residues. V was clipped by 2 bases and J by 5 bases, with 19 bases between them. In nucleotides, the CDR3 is TGTGCCAGCAGTTTAGGCGCGGGTGGTGGCCGGCACGAGCAGTACTTC. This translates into CASSLGAGGGRHEQYF.

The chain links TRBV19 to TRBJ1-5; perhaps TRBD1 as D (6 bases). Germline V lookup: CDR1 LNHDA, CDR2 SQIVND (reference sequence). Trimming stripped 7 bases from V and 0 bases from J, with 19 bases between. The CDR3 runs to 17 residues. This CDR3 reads CASTPRTAKYSNQPQHF. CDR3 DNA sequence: TGTGCCAGTACCCCCAGGACAGCAAAGTATAGCAATCAGCCCCAGCATTTT.

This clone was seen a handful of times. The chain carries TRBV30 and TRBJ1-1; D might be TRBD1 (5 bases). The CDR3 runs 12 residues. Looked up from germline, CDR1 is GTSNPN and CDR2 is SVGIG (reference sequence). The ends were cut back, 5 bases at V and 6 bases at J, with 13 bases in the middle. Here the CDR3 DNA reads TGTGCCTGGGGCCAGGGCGGCGCTGAAGCTTTCTTT. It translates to CAWGQGGAEAFF.

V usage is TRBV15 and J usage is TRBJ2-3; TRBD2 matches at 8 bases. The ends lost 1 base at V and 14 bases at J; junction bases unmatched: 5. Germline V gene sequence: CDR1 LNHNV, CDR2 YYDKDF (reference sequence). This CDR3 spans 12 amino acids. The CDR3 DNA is TGTGCCACCAGCAGAGTCGGGACTAGTTTGTATTTT. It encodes CATSRVGTSLYF.

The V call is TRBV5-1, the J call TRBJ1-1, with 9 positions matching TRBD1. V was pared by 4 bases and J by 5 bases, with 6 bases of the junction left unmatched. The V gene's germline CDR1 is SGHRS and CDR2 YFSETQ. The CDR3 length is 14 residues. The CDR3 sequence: CASSRGTGRTEAFF. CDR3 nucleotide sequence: TGCGCCAGCAGCAGGGGGACAGGGAGGACTGAAGCTTTCTTT.

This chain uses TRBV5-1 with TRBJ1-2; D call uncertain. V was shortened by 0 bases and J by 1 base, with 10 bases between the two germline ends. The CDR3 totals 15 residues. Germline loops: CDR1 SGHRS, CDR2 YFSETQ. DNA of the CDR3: TGCGCCAGCAGCTTGGAGTCGCGGAATAACTATGGCTACACCTTC. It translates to CASSLESRNNYGYTF.

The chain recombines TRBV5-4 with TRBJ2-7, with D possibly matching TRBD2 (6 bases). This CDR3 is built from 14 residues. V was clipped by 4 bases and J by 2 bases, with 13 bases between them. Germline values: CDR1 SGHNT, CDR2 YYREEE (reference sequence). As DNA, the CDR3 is TGTGCCAGCAGCCCGTCGGGGGTGGCCTACGAGCAGTACTTC. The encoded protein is CASSPSGVAYEQYF.

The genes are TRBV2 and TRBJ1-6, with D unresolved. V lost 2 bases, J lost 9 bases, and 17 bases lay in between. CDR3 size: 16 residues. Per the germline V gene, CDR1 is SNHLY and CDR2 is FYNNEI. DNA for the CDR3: TGTGCCAGCAGTGAACAGGCACCCGGAATGGGTTCACCCCTCCACTTT. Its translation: CASSEQAPGMGSPLHF.

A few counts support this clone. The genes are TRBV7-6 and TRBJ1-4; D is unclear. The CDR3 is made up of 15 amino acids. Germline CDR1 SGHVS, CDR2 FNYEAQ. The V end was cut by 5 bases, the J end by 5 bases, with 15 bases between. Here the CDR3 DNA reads TGTGCCAGCAGCGCCCAGACACGTACCAATGAAAAACTGTTTTTT. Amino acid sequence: CASSAQTRTNEKLFF.